This entry lists 31 T cell receptor beta chains sequenced from one sample in a study of OX40 agonist ivuxolimab in advanced cancers. Measured with immunoSEQ multiplex PCR; TCRdb has only the in-frame clones, and not every one. This table has about 49,000 clones, approximately 91% appearing once. This specimen consisted of CD4+ or CD8+ T cells sorted from blood, obtained in a trial of the OX40 agonist ivuxolimab. These receptors were taken from an adult with an advanced solid tumor such as melanoma, head and neck, liver or kidney cancer.

V gene TRBV11-1 combines with J gene TRBJ2-3; D not resolved. The CDR3 extends over 14 amino acids. Germline CDR1 SGHAT, CDR2 FQDESV (reference sequence). V lost 1 base and J 3 bases, leaving 8 bases between the germline ends. As DNA, the CDR3 is TGTGCCAGCAGCTTAGAGGTTTGGACAGATACGCAGTATTTT. Amino acids: CASSLEVWTDTQYF.

The table lists this clone with a few counts. The genes are TRBV18 and TRBJ2-5; no reliable D call. The CDR3 runs 12 residues. V lost 2 bases and J 5 bases, leaving 6 bases between the germline ends. Germline V gene sequence: CDR1 KGHSH, CDR2 LQKENI. The CDR3 spells CASSPYGETQYF. The CDR3 coding sequence is TGTGCCAGCTCACCATACGGGGAGACCCAGTACTTC.

The V call is TRBV19, the J call TRBJ2-7; D perhaps matches TRBD2 (6 bases). The CDR3 is 15 amino acids. V was trimmed by 4 bases and J by 0 bases, leaving 13 bases between them. From germline, CDR1 is LNHDA and CDR2 SQIVND (reference sequence). CDR3 in amino acids: CASSNSGRRSYEQYF. As DNA, the CDR3 is TGTGCCAGTAGTAATTCCGGGAGACGCTCCTACGAGCAGTACTTC.

The chain has TRBV10-3 and TRBJ1-6; tentatively, D is TRBD1 (6 bases). CDR3 length: 14 residues. V was cut by 2 bases and J by 10 bases, with 12 bases left in between. From germline, CDR1 is ENHRY and CDR2 SYGVKD. In DNA form, the CDR3 reads TGTGCCATCAGTGAGGGCAGGGGCTCCTCACCCCTCCACTTT. This codes for CAISEGRGSSPLHF.

The rearrangement links TRBV9 to TRBJ2-2; D is undetermined. Trimming shortened V by 3 bases and J by 6 bases, and 9 bases separated the two germline ends. The CDR3 has 13 residues. Per the germline V gene, CDR1 is SGDLS and CDR2 is YYNGEE. CDR3 nucleotide sequence: TGTGCCAGCAGCGAAGGGTCTTCCGGGGAGCTGTTTTTT. Protein: CASSEGSSGELFF.

The DNA for the CDR3 is TGTGCCAGCTCACTCGGACAGGGAGAAGCGTACGAGCAGTACTTC. Residues: CASSLGQGEAYEQYF. The chain has TRBV18 and TRBJ2-7; 8 bases match TRBD1. This CDR3 has 15 residues. Germline assignment: CDR1 KGHSH and CDR2 LQKENI. The junction had 9 bases not matched to a gene; V was cut back by 4 bases and J by 4 bases.

The rearrangement links TRBV28 to TRBJ1-5; the match to TRBD1 covers 8 bases. CDR1 is MDHEN, CDR2 SYDVKM, per germline. With 0 bases clipped from V and 8 bases from J, the junction kept 0 bases outside the gene matches. The CDR3 covers 13 residues. CDR3 loop: CASSLWGQEPQHF. The CDR3 nucleotides are TGTGCCAGCAGTTTATGGGGACAGGAGCCCCAGCATTTT.

The J gene is TRBJ2-1, the V gene TRBV12-5; TRBD1 agrees at 9 bases. V shed 2 bases, J shed 3 bases, and the junction held 8 bases outside the gene matches. This CDR3 region has 17 residues. From germline, CDR1 is LGHNT and CDR2 FRNRAP. CDR3 amino acids: CASGLSWTGVNYNEQFF. Written as DNA, the CDR3 is TGTGCTAGTGGTTTGTCCTGGACAGGGGTAAACTACAATGAGCAGTTCTTC.

This rearrangement joins TRBV7-2 to TRBJ1-4, with TRBD1 identical over 9 bases. J was trimmed by 7 bases and V by 5 bases; bases with no gene match: 5. The CDR3 loop spans 14 amino acids. Germline V gene lookup returns CDR1 SGHTA and CDR2 FQGNSA. The CDR3 nucleotides are TGTGCCAGCAGCCAGGACAGGGGCCGTGAAAAACTGTTTTTT. Residues: CASSQDRGREKLFF.

This clone was counted only a few times. The chain links TRBV6-5 to TRBJ1-2; maybe TRBD1 (5 bases). CDR3 length equals 14 residues. The ends were cut back, 2 bases at V and 2 bases at J, with 9 bases in the middle. CDR1 is MNHEY and CDR2 is SVGAGI in the germline V gene. In DNA, the CDR3 is TGTGCCAGCAGTTACGGACACCCCAACTATGGCTACACCTTC. Encoded protein: CASSYGHPNYGYTF.

The chain uses TRBV11-3 and TRBJ1-1; D is possibly TRBD1 (5 bases). V lost 5 bases to trimming and J lost 5 bases, with 18 bases between them. Germline V lookup: CDR1 SGHNT, CDR2 YENEEA. This CDR3 comprises 15 residues. CDR3 coding DNA: TGTGCCAGCAGCCCGAGGGGAGGGAAGGAAACTGAAGCTTTCTTT. Protein product: CASSPRGGKETEAFF.

The gene calls are TRBV19 and TRBJ1-4, with TRBD1 identical over 7 bases. CDR1 is LNHDA and CDR2 is SQIVND in the germline V gene (reference sequence). The ends lost 7 bases at V and 9 bases at J; junction bases unmatched: 14. The CDR3 runs 15 residues. The CDR3 sequence: CASTRTQGRSQKLFF. The DNA of the CDR3 is TGTGCCAGTACCAGGACACAGGGGAGGTCGCAAAAACTGTTTTTT.

The gene calls are TRBV28 and TRBJ2-2; 8 bases line up with TRBD1. CDR3 size: 15 residues. Germline V gene data show CDR1 as MDHEN and CDR2 as SYDVKM. J gave up 5 bases and V 6 bases, and 8 bases lay outside the gene matches. The CDR3 bases are TGTGCCAGCAGCCGGACAGGGCTACAGACCGGGGAGCTGTTTTTT. Translating it yields CASSRTGLQTGELFF.

This clone was found a few times. The chain recombines TRBV2 with TRBJ2-7, with D perhaps TRBD2 (6 bases). Germline lookup yields CDR1 SNHLY and CDR2 FYNNEI. Trimming stripped 5 bases from V and 6 bases from J, with 11 bases between. The CDR3 is made up of 12 amino acids. The CDR3 protein is CASSLDYGEQYF. In DNA, the CDR3 is TGTGCCAGCAGTTTGGACTACGGCGAGCAGTACTTC.

The V gene is TRBV27, the J gene TRBJ2-1, with 8 bases matching TRBD2. CDR1 and CDR2 (germline): MNHEY, SMNVEV (reference sequence). The CDR3 loop spans 15 amino acids. V shed 2 bases and J 10 bases; nucleotides not matched to a gene: 10. DNA of the CDR3: TGTGCCAGCAGTTTAATGCGTGCTAGCGGGCCCGAGCAGTTCTTC. It translates to CASSLMRASGPEQFF.

This chain joins TRBV7-9 and TRBJ2-7; D remains ambiguous. Germline-derived CDR1 and CDR2 are SEHNR and FQNEAQ (reference sequence). CDR3 size: 13 residues. Trimming removed 4 bases at V and 2 bases at J, with 9 bases between. The CDR3 coding sequence is TGTGCCAGCAGCTATATGGGCCCCTACGAGCAGTACTTC. Amino acids: CASSYMGPYEQYF.

The chain uses TRBV6-1 and TRBJ2-5; 10 nucleotides match TRBD1. This CDR3 region has 15 residues. The trim removed 2 bases at V and 9 bases at J, leaving 9 bases unmatched. The germline gives CDR1 MNHNS, CDR2 SASEGT. The CDR3: CASSELPDRGQSQYF. Written as DNA, the CDR3 is TGTGCCAGCAGTGAACTCCCCGACAGGGGGCAGTCCCAGTACTTC.

The chain carries TRBV27 and TRBJ2-7; D is unresolved. Trimming stripped 3 bases from V and 1 base from J, with 7 bases between. Germline CDR1 MNHEY, CDR2 SMNVEV (reference sequence). This CDR3 has 13 amino acids. In DNA form, the CDR3 reads TGTGCCAGCAGTTTTAAGGAGTCCTACGAGCAGTACTTC. Translating gives CASSFKESYEQYF.

This clone has more than one count but fewer than ten. CDR3 DNA: TGTGCCAGCAGCCGACTAGCGGTGACAGATACGCAGTATTTT. Its protein product is CASSRLAVTDTQYF. This chain uses TRBV6-6 with TRBJ2-3; 9 bases are a match to TRBD2. The CDR3 sequence is 14 residues long. The germline gives CDR1 MNHNY, CDR2 SVGAGI (reference sequence). V dropped 6 bases and J dropped 3; count of bases not matched to a gene: 4.

This clone has a handful of counts. The chain combines TRBV10-3 with TRBJ1-2, with D possibly TRBD1 on 5 matching bases. Trimming took 2 bases from V and 7 from J, leaving 8 bases between them. This CDR3 is 12 amino acids long. Germline CDR1 ENHRY, CDR2 SYGVKD. CDR3 sequence (DNA): TGTGCCATCAGTGAGCAGGGAGTTGGCTACACCTTC. The encoded protein is CAISEQGVGYTF.

The V call is TRBV6-5, the J call TRBJ2-2, with a tentative D call TRBD2 (5 bases). The germline V and J ends were trimmed by 6 bases and 6 bases, with 14 bases remaining between them. Germline V gene lookup returns CDR1 MNHEY and CDR2 SVGAGI. The CDR3 length is 14 residues. DNA of the CDR3: TGTGCCAGCAGCCCGGGAATTGGGGCCGGGGAGCTGTTTTTT. This translates into CASSPGIGAGELFF.

This rearrangement joins TRBV7-9 to TRBJ1-1; TRBD1 matches 7 bases. CDR3 length: 14 residues. Germline lookup yields CDR1 SEHNR and CDR2 FQNEAQ (reference sequence). The V segment lost 4 bases and the J segment 6 bases; nucleotides outside the gene matches: 8. CDR3 in amino acids: CASSSTGTAAEAFF. The DNA of the CDR3 is TGTGCCAGCAGCTCCACCGGGACAGCGGCTGAAGCTTTCTTT.

The chain is built from TRBV7-3 and TRBJ1-1; the D is unclear. CDR1 and CDR2 from the germline V gene are SGHTA and FQGTGA. The CDR3 is made up of 14 amino acids. Trimming pared 0 bases from V and 1 base from J, leaving 6 bases between. In DNA form, the CDR3 reads TGTGCCAGCAGCTTAACGTCTGGGAACACTGAAGCTTTCTTT. This gives the protein CASSLTSGNTEAFF.

The rearrangement links TRBV5-1 to TRBJ2-4; 9 positions match TRBD2. Unmatched junction bases numbered 7, after V lost 2 bases and J lost 1 base. Germline CDR1 SGHRS, CDR2 YFSETQ. This CDR3 is built from 17 residues. The CDR3: CASSFDAGGLAKNIQYF. The CDR3 DNA follows: TGCGCCAGCAGCTTTGATGCGGGGGGGCTCGCCAAAAACATTCAGTACTTC.

The genes are TRBV13 and TRBJ2-7; 11 nucleotides match TRBD2. The CDR3 is 14 amino acids. Trimming cost V 8 bases and J 6 bases; bases outside gene matches: 9. Germline CDR1 and CDR2: PRHDT and FYEKMQ (reference sequence). CDR3: CASRSGLAGFEQYF. The CDR3 coding sequence is TGTGCCAGCCGCTCTGGACTAGCGGGTTTCGAGCAGTACTTC.

The V call is TRBV6-6, the J call TRBJ1-1; D is uncertain. Trimming shortened V by 2 bases and J by 0 bases, and 7 bases separated the two germline ends. The CDR3 contains 14 residues. Germline V gives CDR1 MNHNY, CDR2 SVGAGI (reference sequence). The CDR3 protein is CASSYPELNTEAFF. The CDR3 DNA follows: TGTGCCAGCAGTTACCCCGAATTGAACACTGAAGCTTTCTTT.

The V call is TRBV5-3, the J call TRBJ1-1; no clear D. TRBV5-3 belongs to the ORF category, with a function that is uncertain. The CDR3 extends over 11 amino acids. Trimming removed 2 bases at V and 5 bases at J, with 4 bases between. CDR3 protein: CARSFKTEAFF. For the CDR3, the DNA is TGTGCCAGAAGCTTTAAAACTGAAGCTTTCTTT.

The chain has TRBV28 and TRBJ2-3; a possible D gene is TRBD1 (6 bases). CDR1 and CDR2 from the germline V gene are MDHEN and SYDVKM. The CDR3 covers 14 residues. The V and J ends lost 6 bases and 2 bases respectively, with 12 bases between them. The CDR3 is CASSQGHPTDTQYF. The CDR3 DNA sequence: TGTGCCAGCAGCCAGGGACATCCCACAGATACGCAGTATTTT.

The chain links TRBV11-3 to TRBJ2-1; tentative D call: TRBD2 (6 bases). The CDR3 covers 15 residues. The V end lost 3 bases, the J end lost 0 bases, and 9 bases lay between the germline ends. CDR1 is SGHNT and CDR2 is YENEEA in the germline V gene. The CDR3 loop is CASSLERVSYNEQFF. CDR3 nucleotides: TGTGCCAGCAGCTTGGAGCGGGTCTCCTACAATGAGCAGTTCTTC.

CDR3 sequence reads: CASSRSPGEQSYNEQFF. The CDR3 DNA sequence: TGTGCCAGCTCACGCTCACCCGGCGAACAGTCCTACAATGAGCAGTTCTTC. The chain employs TRBV18 and TRBJ2-1, with unresolved D. The CDR3 contains 17 residues. V was cut by 4 bases and J by 1 base, with 17 bases left in between. The V gene's germline CDR1 is KGHSH and CDR2 LQKENI.

The rearrangement joins TRBV6-1 to TRBJ1-2; D uncertain. V was clipped by 10 bases and J by 2 bases, with 8 bases between them. Germline V gene sequence: CDR1 MNHNS, CDR2 SASEGT. The CDR3 covers 11 residues. Written as DNA, the CDR3 is TGTGCCACCGCGCAAAACTATGGCTACACCTTC. This translates into CATAQNYGYTF.